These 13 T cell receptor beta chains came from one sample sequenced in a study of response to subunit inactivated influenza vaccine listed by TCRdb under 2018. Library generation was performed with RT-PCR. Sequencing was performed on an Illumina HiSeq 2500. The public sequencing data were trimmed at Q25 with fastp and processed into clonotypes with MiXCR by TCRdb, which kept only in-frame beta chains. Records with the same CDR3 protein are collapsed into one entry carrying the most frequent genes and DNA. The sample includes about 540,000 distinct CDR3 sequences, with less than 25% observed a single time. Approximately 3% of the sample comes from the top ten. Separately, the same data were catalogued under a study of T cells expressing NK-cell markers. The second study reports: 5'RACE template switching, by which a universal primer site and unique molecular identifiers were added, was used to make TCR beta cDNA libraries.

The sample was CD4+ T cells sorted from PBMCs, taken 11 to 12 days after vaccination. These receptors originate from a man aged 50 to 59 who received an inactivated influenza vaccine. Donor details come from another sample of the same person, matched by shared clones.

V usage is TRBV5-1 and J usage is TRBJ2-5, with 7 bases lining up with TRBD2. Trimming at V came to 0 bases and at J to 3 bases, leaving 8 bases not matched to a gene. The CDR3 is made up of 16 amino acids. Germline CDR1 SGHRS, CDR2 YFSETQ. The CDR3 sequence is CASSLVTGLLEETQYF. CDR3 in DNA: TGCGCCAGCAGCTTGGTTACGGGACTACTCGAAGAGACCCAGTACTTC.

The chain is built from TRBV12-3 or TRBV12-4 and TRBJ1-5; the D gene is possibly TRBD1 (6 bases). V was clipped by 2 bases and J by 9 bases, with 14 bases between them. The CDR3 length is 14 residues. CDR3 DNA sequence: TGTGCCAGCAGTTTACCGGACAGTATGACGCCCCAGCATTTT. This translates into CASSLPDSMTPQHF.

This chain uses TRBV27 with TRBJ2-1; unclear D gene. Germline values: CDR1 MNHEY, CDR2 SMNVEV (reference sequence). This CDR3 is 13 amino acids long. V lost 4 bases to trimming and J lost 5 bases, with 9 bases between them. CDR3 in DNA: TGTGCCAGCAGTTGGCAGAGAAACAATGAGCAGTTCTTC. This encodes CASSWQRNNEQFF.

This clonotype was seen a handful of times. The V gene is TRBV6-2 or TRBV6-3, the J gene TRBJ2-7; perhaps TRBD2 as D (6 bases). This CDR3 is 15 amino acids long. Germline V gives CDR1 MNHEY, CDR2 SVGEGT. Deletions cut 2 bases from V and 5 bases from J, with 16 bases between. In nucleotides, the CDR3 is TGTGCCAGCAGTTACGGACTCGGGAGAGGAGACGAGCAGTACTTC. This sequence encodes CASSYGLGRGDEQYF.

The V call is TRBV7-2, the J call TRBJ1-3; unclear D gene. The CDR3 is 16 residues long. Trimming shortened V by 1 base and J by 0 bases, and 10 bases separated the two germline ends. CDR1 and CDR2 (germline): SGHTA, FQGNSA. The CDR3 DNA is TGTGCCAGCAGCTTAGTCGTCAGACGCTCTGGAAACACCATATATTTT. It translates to CASSLVVRRSGNTIYF.

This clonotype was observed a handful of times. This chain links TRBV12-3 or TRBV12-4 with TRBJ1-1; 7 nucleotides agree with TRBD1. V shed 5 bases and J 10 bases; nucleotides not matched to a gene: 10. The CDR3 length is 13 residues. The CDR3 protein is CASSQALTGVAFF. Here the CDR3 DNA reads TGTGCCAGCAGTCAGGCTCTCACAGGGGTAGCTTTCTTT.

DNA for the CDR3: TGTGCCAGCAGTTTATATGCATCTGAAAAACTGTTTTTT. It specifies CASSLYASEKLFF. This sequence joins TRBV27 and TRBJ1-4; D not resolved. With 1 base removed from V and 7 bases from J, the gap between germline ends came to 7 bases. This CDR3 is 13 amino acids long. Per germline, CDR1 MNHEY and CDR2 SMNVEV (reference sequence).

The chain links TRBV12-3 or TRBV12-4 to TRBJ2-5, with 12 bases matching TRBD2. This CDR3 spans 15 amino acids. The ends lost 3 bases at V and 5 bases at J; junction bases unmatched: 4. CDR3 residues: CASSFSGTSGETQYF. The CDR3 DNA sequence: TGTGCCAGCAGTTTTTCTGGGACTAGCGGGGAGACCCAGTACTTC.

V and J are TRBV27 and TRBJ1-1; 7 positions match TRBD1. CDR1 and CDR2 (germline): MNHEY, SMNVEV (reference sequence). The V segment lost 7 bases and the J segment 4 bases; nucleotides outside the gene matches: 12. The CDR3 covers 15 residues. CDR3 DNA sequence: TGTGCCAGCAAGTCAGGGGGACTTCGCGGCACTGAAGCTTTCTTT. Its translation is CASKSGGLRGTEAFF.

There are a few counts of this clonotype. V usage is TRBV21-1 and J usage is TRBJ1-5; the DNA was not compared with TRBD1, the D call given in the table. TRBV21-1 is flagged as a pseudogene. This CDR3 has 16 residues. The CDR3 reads CASSGRDRAGDQPQHF. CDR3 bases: TGTGCCAGCAGCGGCCGGGACAGGGCCGGGGATCAGCCCCAGCATTTT.

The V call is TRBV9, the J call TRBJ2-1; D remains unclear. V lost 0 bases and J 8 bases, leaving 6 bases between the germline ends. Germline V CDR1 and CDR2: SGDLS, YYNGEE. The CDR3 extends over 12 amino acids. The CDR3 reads CASSVGIDEQFF. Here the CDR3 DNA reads TGTGCCAGCAGCGTAGGGATCGATGAGCAGTTCTTC.

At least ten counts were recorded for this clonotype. This CDR3 reads CSVESSYNEQFF. For the CDR3, the DNA is TGCAGCGTTGAAAGCTCCTACAATGAGCAGTTCTTC. The V call is TRBV29-1, the J call TRBJ2-1; D not resolved. This CDR3 has 12 amino acids. Germline lookup yields CDR1 SQVTM and CDR2 ANQGSEA. V gave up 2 bases and J gave up 0 bases, with 2 bases separating them.

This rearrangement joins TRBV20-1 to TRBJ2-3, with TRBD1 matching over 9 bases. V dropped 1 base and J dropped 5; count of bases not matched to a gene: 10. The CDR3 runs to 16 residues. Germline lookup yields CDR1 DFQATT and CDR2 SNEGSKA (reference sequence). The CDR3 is CSARVGQGRGVDTQYF. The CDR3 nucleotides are TGCAGTGCTAGAGTCGGACAGGGGAGAGGTGTAGATACGCAGTATTTT.